This T cell receptor (beta chain) was recovered during a study of CD8+ T cells in alopecia areata. The CDR3 runs to 15 residues. Germline assignment: CDR1 MNHEY and CDR2 SMNVEV (reference sequence). Trimming took 5 bases from V and 2 from J, leaving 16 bases between them. As to treatment: oral pan-JAK inhibitor, 5-10 mg twice daily. cDNA prepared by RNA extraction and subsequent reverse transcription served as the template for sequencing. The protocol was immunoSEQ multiplex PCR, while the TCRdb copy is restricted to in-frame clones and leaves out a portion. The sample has some 180,000 clones, approximately 50% seen once.

The specimen was CD8+ T cells sorted from blood, collected around week 53, from a patient treated with tofacitinib. This TCR came from a human donor with alopecia areata. The chain couples TRBV27 to TRBJ2-7, with TRBD1 as a possible D gene (6 bases). CDR3 nucleotide sequence: TGTGCCAGCAGTCCCGGACAGAGGGTTACCTACGAGCAGTACTTC. Amino acid sequence: CASSPGQRVTYEQYF.